This TCR beta chain was identified in a study of T cell clonality in common variable immunodeficiency. Study observations and caveats: Fewer deletions and N-nucleotide insertions were reportedly seen in common variable immunodeficiency TCR beta sequences. Compared with controls, CVID subjects had fewer shared TCRbeta clones.

In this sample, this clone turned up a few times. No antigen is known for it. The read gets to within 3 residues of the CDR3 end, and the germline J gene fills in the rest. Other nucleotide sequences in the sample specify the same CDR3. V lost 1 base, J lost 5 bases, and 6 bases lay in between. This CDR3 is built from 13 residues. Germline-derived CDR1 and CDR2 are LNHDA and SQIVND (reference sequence). CVID and control samples used equivalent genomic DNA input. Produced via immunoSEQ multiplex PCR; TCRdb's table is partial and in-frame only. In total the sample includes approximately 30,000 clones, none of them seen once.

The TCR comes from a human donor with common variable immunodeficiency. What was sequenced was peripheral blood mononuclear cells. This chain uses TRBV19 with TRBJ2-1; a weak D match, TRBD1 (5 bases). The CDR3 bases that were read are TGTGCCAGTAGTATAGGGGGCAACAATGAG. This translates into CASSIGGNNE. The whole CDR3 is CASSIGGNNEQFF.